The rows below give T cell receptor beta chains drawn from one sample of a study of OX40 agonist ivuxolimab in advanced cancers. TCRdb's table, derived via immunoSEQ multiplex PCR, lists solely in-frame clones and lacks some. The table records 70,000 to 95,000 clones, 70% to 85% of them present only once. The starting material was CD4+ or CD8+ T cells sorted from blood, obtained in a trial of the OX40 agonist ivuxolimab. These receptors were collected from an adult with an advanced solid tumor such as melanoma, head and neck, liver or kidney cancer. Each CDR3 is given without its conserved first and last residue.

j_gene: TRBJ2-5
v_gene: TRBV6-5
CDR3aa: ASSRDYQETQY

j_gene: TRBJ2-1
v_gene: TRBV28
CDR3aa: ASLAGVAGYNEQF

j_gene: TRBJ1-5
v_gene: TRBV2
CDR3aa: ASTGGDQPQH

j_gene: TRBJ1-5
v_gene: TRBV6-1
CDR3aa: ASIGAQDSNQPQH

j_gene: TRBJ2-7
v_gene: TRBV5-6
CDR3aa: ASSLEGAPYEQY

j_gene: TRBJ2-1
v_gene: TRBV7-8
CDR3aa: ASSLERRRLAGGPYDEQF

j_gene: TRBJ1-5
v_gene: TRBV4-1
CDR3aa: ASSHILGQGGQPQH

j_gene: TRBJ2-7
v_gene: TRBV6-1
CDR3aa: ASSDGQLARVSYEQY

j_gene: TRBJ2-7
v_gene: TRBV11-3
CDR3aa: ASSRERRVEQY

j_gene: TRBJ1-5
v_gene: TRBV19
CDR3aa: ASSMRPQGGSNQPQH

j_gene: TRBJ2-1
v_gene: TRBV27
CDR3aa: ASSLTGISGNEQF

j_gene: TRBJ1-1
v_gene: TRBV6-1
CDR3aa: ASSEAKPGQRIMNTEAF

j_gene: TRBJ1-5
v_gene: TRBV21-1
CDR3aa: ASSLEVGVGNQPQH

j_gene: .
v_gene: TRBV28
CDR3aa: ASRGYSYEQY

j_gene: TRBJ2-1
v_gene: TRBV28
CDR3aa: ASKFGTLYNEQF

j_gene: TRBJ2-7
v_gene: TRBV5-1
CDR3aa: ASSFISGGINEQY